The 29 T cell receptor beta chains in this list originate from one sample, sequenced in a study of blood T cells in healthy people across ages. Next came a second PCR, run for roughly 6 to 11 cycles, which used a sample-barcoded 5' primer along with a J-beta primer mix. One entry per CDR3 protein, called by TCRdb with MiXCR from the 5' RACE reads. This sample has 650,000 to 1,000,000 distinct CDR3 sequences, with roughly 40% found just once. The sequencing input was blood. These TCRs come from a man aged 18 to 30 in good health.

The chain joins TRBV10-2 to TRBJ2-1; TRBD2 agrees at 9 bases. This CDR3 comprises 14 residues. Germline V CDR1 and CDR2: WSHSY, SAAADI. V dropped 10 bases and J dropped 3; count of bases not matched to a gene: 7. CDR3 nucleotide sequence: TGCGCCACTTGGGCGGGGGGGTACTACAATGAGCAGTTCTTC. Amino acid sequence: CATWAGGYYNEQFF.

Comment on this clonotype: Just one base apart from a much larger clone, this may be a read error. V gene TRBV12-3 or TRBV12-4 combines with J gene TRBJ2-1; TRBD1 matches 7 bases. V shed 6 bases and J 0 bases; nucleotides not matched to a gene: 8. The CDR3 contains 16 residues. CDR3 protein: CASRFSRQGSYNEQFF. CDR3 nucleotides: TGTGCCAGCAGGTTTTCGAGACAGGGCTCCTACAATGAGCAGTTCTTC.

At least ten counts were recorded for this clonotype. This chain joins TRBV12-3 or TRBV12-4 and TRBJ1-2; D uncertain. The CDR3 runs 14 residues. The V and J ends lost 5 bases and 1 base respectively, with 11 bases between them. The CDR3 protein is CASSHGIVNYGYTF. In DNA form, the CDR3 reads TGTGCCAGCAGTCACGGGATCGTTAACTATGGCTACACCTTC.

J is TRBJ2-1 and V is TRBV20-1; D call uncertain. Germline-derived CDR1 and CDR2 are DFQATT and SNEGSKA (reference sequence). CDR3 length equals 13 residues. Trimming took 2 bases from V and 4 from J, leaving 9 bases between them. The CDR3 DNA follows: TGCAGTGCTAGATCGGACGGTTACAATGAGCAGTTCTTC. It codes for CSARSDGYNEQFF.

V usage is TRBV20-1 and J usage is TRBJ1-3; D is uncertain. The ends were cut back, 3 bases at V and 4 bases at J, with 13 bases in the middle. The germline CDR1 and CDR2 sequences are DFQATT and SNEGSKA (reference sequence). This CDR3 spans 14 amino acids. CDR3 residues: CSARSPNSGNTIYF. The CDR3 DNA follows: TGCAGTGCTAGGTCCCCAAACTCCGGAAACACCATATATTTT.

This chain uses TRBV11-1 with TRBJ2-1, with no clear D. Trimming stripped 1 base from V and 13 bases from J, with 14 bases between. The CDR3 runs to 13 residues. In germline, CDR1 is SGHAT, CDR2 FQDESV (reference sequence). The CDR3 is CASSLGQKETQFF. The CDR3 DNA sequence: TGTGCCAGCAGCTTAGGGCAGAAAGAGACCCAGTTCTTC.

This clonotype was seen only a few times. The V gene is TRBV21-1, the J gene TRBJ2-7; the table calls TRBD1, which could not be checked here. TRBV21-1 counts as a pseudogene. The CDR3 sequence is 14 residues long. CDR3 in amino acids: CASSKTGETYEQYF. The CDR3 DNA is TGTGCCAGCAGCAAGACTGGGGAAACCTACGAGCAGTACTTC.

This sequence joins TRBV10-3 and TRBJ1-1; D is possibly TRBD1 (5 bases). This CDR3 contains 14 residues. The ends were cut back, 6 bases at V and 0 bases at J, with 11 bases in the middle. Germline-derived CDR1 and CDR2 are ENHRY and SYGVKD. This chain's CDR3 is CAIRYDSLNTEAFF. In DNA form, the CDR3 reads TGTGCCATCAGATATGACAGTCTGAACACTGAAGCTTTCTTT.

CDR3 residues: CSVEWRRKLFF. Here the CDR3 DNA reads TGCAGCGTTGAATGGAGGAGAAAACTGTTTTTT. V usage is TRBV29-1 and J usage is TRBJ1-4; D call uncertain. Germline V gives CDR1 SQVTM, CDR2 ANQGSEA. Trimming removed 2 bases from V and 10 bases from J, with 8 bases in between. The CDR3 runs 11 residues.

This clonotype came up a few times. The CDR3 reads CASSPAAPYQETQYF. The CDR3 DNA reads as TGTGCCAGCTCACCAGCAGCACCGTACCAAGAGACCCAGTACTTC. The rearrangement joins TRBV18 to TRBJ2-5; the D is unclear. The germline CDR1 and CDR2 sequences are KGHSH and LQKENI. Trimming pared 2 bases from V and 0 bases from J, leaving 10 bases between. The CDR3 is 15 residues long. The entire variable domain, with the rest obtained from reference TRBV18 and TRBJ2-5, is as follows: NAGVMQNPRHLVRRRGQEARLRCSPMKGHSHVYWYRQLPEEGLKFMVYLQKENIIDESGMPKERFSAEFPKEGPSILRIQQVVRGDSAAYFCASSPAAPYQETQYFGPGTRLLVL.

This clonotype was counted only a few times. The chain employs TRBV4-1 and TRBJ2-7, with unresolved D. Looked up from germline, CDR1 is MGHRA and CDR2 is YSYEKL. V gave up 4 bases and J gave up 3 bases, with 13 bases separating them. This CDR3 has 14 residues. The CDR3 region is CASSRSPLIYEQYF. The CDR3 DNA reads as TGCGCCAGCAGCCGCTCACCCCTTATCTACGAGCAGTACTTC.

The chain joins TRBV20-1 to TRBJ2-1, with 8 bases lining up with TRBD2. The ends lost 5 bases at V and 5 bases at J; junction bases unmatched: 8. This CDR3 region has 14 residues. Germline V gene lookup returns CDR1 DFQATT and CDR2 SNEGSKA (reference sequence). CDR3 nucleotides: TGCAGTGCTGCGGGGGGTCAGGCACACAATGAGCAGTTCTTC. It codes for CSAAGGQAHNEQFF.

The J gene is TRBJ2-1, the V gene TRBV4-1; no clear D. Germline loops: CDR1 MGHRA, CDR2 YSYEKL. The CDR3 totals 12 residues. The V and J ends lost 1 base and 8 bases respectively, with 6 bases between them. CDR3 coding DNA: TGCGCCAGCAGCCAAGGCCAAGATGAGCAGTTCTTC. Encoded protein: CASSQGQDEQFF.

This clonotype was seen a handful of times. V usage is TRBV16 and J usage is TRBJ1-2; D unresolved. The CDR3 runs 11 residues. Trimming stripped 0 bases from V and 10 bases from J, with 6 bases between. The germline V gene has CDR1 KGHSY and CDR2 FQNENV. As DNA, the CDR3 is TGTGCCAGCAGCCAATCTCTTTACTACACCTTC. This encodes CASSQSLYYTF.

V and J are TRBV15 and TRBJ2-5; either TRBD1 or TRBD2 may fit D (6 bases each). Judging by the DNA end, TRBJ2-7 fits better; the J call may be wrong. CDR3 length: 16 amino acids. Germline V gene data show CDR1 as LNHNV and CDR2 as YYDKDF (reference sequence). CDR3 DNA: TGTGCCACCAGCAGAGATCACGGGGGCAGGAAGAACGAGCAGTACTTC. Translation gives CATSRDHGGRKNEQYF.

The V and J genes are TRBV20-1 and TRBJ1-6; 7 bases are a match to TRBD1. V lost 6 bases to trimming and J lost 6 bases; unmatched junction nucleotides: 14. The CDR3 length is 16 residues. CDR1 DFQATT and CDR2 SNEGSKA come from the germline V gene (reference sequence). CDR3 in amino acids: CSARNPTGRSNSPLHF. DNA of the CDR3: TGCAGTGCACGGAACCCGACAGGGCGAAGTAATTCACCCCTCCACTTT.

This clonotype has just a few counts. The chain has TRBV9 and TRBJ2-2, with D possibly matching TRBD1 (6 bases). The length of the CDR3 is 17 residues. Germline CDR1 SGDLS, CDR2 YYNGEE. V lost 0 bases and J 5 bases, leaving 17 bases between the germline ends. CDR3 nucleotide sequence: TGTGCCAGCAGCGTAGCTAGTAGTACAGGGAGTACCGGGGAGCTGTTTTTT. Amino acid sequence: CASSVASSTGSTGELFF.

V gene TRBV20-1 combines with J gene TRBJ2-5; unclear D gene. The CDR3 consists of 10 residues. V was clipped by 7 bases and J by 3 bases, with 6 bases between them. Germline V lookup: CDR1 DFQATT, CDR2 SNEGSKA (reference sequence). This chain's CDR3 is CSGQKETQYF. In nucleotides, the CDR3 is TGCAGTGGCCAAAAAGAGACCCAGTACTTC.

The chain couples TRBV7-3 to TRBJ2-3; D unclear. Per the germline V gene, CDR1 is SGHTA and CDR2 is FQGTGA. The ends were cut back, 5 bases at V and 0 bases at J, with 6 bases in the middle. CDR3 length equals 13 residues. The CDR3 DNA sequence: TGTGCCAGCAGCACCTTTAGCACAGATACGCAGTATTTT. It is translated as CASSTFSTDTQYF.

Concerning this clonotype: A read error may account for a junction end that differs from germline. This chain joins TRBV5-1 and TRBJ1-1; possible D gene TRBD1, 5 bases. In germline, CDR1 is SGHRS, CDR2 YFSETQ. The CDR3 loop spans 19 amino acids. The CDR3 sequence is CASSLAVAGRGAMNTGAFF. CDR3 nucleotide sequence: TGCGCCAGCAGCTTGGCCGTCGCCGGGAGAGGGGCAATGAACACTGGAGCTTTCTTT.

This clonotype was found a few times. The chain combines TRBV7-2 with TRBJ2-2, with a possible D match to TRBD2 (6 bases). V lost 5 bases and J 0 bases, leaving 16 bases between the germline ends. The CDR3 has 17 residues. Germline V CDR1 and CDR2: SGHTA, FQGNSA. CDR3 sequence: CASSQRVVRANTGELFF. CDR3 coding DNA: TGTGCCAGCAGCCAGCGGGTTGTCCGTGCGAACACCGGGGAGCTGTTTTTT.

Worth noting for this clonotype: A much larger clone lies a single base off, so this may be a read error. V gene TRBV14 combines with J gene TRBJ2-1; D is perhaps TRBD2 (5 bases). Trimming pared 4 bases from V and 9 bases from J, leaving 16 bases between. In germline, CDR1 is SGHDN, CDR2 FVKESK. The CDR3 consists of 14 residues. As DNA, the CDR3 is TGTGCCAGCAGCCTTCCCTTCCCCGGAGGTGAGCAGTTCTTC. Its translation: CASSLPFPGGEQFF.

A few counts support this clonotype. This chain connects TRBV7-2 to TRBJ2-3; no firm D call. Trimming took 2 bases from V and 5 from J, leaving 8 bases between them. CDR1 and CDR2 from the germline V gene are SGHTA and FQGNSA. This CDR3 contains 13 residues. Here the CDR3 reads CASSLSLRDTQYF. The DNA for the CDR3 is TGTGCCAGCAGCTTAAGTTTACGAGATACGCAGTATTTT. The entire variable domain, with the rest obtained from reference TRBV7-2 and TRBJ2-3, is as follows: GAGVSQSPSNKVTEKGKDVELRCDPISGHTALYWYRQSLGQGLEFLIYFQGNSAPDKSGLPSDRFSAERTGGSVSTLTIQRTQQEDSAVYLCASSLSLRDTQYFGPGTRLTVL.

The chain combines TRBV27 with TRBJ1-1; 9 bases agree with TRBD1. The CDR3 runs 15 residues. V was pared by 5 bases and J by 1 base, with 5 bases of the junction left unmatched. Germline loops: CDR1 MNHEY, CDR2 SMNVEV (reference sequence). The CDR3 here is CASSGATGGNTEAFF. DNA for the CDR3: TGTGCCAGCAGTGGGGCGACAGGGGGGAACACTGAAGCTTTCTTT.

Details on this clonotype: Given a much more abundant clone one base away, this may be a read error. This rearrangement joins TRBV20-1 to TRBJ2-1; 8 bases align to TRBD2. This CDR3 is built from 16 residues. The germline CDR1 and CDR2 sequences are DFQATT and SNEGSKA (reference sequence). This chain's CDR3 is CSASGPAGVTLDERFF. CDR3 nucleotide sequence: TGCAGTGCCAGTGGGCCAGCGGGGGTGACTCTCGATGAGCGGTTCTTC.

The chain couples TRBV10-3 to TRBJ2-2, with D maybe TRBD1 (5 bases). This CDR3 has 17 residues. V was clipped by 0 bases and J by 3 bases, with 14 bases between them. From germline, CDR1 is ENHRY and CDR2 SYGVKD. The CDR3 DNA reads TGTGCCATCAGTGAGTCGTATACAGGCCCGGACACCGGGGAGCTGTTTTTT. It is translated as CAISESYTGPDTGELFF.

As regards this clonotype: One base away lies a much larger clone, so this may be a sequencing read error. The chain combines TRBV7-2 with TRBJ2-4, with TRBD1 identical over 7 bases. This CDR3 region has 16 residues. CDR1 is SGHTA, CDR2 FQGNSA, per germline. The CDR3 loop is CASSLAPGGPKNIRYF. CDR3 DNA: TGTGCCAGCAGCTTAGCTCCAGGGGGACCCAAAAACATTCGGTACTTC.

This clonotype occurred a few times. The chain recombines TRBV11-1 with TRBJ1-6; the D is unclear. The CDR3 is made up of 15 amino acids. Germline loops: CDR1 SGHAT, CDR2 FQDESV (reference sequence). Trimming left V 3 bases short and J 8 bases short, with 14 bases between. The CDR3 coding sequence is TGTGCCAGCAGCTTTCTACGGACCGGGGATTCACCCCTCCACTTT. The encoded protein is CASSFLRTGDSPLHF.

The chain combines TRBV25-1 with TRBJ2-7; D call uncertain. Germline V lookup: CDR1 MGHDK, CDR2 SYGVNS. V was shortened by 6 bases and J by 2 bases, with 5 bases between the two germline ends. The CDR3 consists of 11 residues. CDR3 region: CASSVPYEQYF. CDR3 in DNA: TGTGCCAGCAGCGTCCCCTACGAGCAGTACTTC.